The next 32 T cell receptor beta chains were all read from a single sample in a study of cytomegalovirus exposure and HLA in healthy donors (dated by TCRdb to about 2017). Library prep was done by the immunoSEQ multiplex PCR assay. The multiplex PCR relied on a mix of 60 forward primers for TCR Vbeta segments and 13 reverse primers for TCR Jbeta segments. The table was pulled from immuneACCESS by TCRdb, which kept in-frame rearrangements only. Such tables lose some clones; where checked, under half of the loss comes from unresolved V genes, and the rest has no known cause. In all, the sample holds hundreds of thousands of clones, and around 80% of those were seen once. The ten largest account for under 0.6% of the sample. The source material was PBMCs. All receptors derive from a boy aged 5 to 17 in good health and CMV-seronegative.

The rearrangement uses TRBV5-6 and TRBJ2-3; 7 bases fit TRBD2. V shed 4 bases and J 0 bases; nucleotides not matched to a gene: 8. CDR1 SGHDT and CDR2 YYEEEE come from the germline V gene. The CDR3 totals 16 residues. CDR3 loop: CASSDLAASSTDTQYF. CDR3 nucleotides: TGTGCCAGCAGCGACCTAGCGGCTTCTAGCACAGATACGCAGTATTTT. The whole variable domain, remainder taken from reference TRBV5-6 and TRBJ2-3, is DAGVTQSPTHLIKTRGQQVTLRCSPKSGHDTVSWYQQALGQGPQFIFQYYEEEERQRGNFPDRFSGHQFPNYSSELNVNALLLGDSALYLCASSDLAASSTDTQYFGPGTRLTVL.

In its sample, this clone was seen once. The V call is TRBV15, the J call TRBJ2-3; possible D gene TRBD2, 6 bases. Per the germline V gene, CDR1 is LNHNV and CDR2 is YYDKDF (reference sequence). CDR3 length: 14 amino acids. Trimming pared 4 bases from V and 5 bases from J, leaving 13 bases between. CDR3 coding DNA: TGTGCCACCAGCATATGGCGGGATAGAGATACGCAGTATTTT. It translates to CATSIWRDRDTQYF.

The rearrangement uses TRBV4-2 and TRBJ1-2; D not resolved. In germline, CDR1 is LGHNA, CDR2 YNFKEQ. This CDR3 region has 14 residues. V gave up 1 base and J gave up 2 bases, with 8 bases separating them. The CDR3 is CASSQVSTNYGYTF. The DNA for the CDR3 is TGTGCCAGCAGCCAAGTGTCCACAAACTATGGCTACACCTTC.

The gene calls are TRBV18 and TRBJ2-3, with TRBD1 matching over 9 bases. In germline, CDR1 is KGHSH, CDR2 LQKENI. The CDR3 covers 17 residues. Unmatched junction bases numbered 8, after V lost 3 bases and J lost 1 base. Here the CDR3 reads CASSPNLQGAGTDTQYF. Written as DNA, the CDR3 is TGTGCCAGCTCACCGAACCTACAGGGGGCTGGCACAGATACGCAGTATTTT.

CDR3 amino acids: CSALGQEQYF. DNA for the CDR3: TGCAGTGCTCTCGGACAGGAACAGTACTTC. The genes are TRBV20-1 and TRBJ2-5; TRBD1 agrees at 7 bases. This CDR3 spans 10 amino acids. Germline V gene lookup returns CDR1 DFQATT and CDR2 SNEGSKA (reference sequence). Trimming took 5 bases from V and 11 from J; bases not matched to a gene: 5.

V and J are TRBV27 and TRBJ2-5, with D tentatively TRBD1 (5 bases). Trimming pared 7 bases from V and 5 bases from J, leaving 23 bases between. The length of the CDR3 is 16 residues. Looked up from germline, CDR1 is MNHEY and CDR2 is SMNVEV (reference sequence). This chain's CDR3 is CASTSTPVRVDETQYF. Here the CDR3 DNA reads TGTGCCAGCACCTCAACCCCGGTCAGGGTGGACGAGACCCAGTACTTC.

The V gene is TRBV7-8, the J gene TRBJ2-7; D possibly corresponds to TRBD2 (6 bases). CDR3 length equals 14 residues. Germline values: CDR1 SGHVS, CDR2 FQNEAQ. V was clipped by 2 bases and J by 6 bases, with 14 bases between them. The CDR3 sequence: CASSLTTQGGEQYF. In nucleotides, the CDR3 is TGTGCCAGCAGCTTAACAACCCAGGGAGGCGAGCAGTACTTC.

The rearrangement links TRBV5-1 to TRBJ2-5; D gene unclear. Gene TRBJ2-7 matches the end of the DNA better, so the J call may be wrong. This CDR3 has 15 residues. CDR1 is SGHRS and CDR2 is YFSETQ in the germline V gene. The CDR3 here is CASSLGPSKTYEQYF. The CDR3, as DNA: TGCGCCAGCAGCCTGGGTCCCTCCAAAACCTACGAGCAGTACTTC.

This chain joins TRBV10-2 and TRBJ1-4; D call uncertain. Germline loops: CDR1 WSHSY, CDR2 SAAADI. Trimming left V 2 bases short and J 7 bases short, with 14 bases between. CDR3 length: 15 residues. CDR3 in DNA: TGCGCCAGCAGTGAGCGTTTGCCCGGGAGTGAAAAACTGTTTTTT. Translating it yields CASSERLPGSEKLFF.

This clone was seen a few times. The V call is TRBV4-2, the J call TRBJ1-5; 7 bases are a match to TRBD1. Trimming at V came to 0 bases and at J to 1 base, leaving 3 bases not matched to a gene. Germline assignment: CDR1 LGHNA and CDR2 YNFKEQ. The CDR3 extends over 16 amino acids. CDR3 DNA sequence: TGTGCCAGCAGCCAAGATGGACAGGAGAGCAATCAGCCCCAGCATTTT. This sequence encodes CASSQDGQESNQPQHF.

The gene calls are TRBV5-4 and TRBJ2-7; D is perhaps TRBD2 (5 bases). The ends were cut back, 5 bases at V and 4 bases at J, with 13 bases in the middle. Germline CDR1 is SGHNT and CDR2 is YYREEE (reference sequence). This CDR3 comprises 13 residues. CDR3 protein: CASRGNTGYEQYF. The CDR3 DNA sequence: TGTGCCAGCAGGGGGAACACGGGATACGAGCAGTACTTC.

The CDR3 protein is CASMLGEDTEAFF. The CDR3 region has the DNA TGTGCCAGCATGCTGGGAGAGGACACTGAAGCTTTCTTT. The chain employs TRBV5-4 and TRBJ1-1; D not certain. CDR1 SGHNT and CDR2 YYREEE come from the germline V gene (reference sequence). The CDR3 contains 13 residues. V gave up 6 bases and J gave up 3 bases, with 12 bases separating them.

This sequence joins TRBV30 and TRBJ2-7; 10 bases agree with TRBD2. Trimming removed 1 base from V and 0 bases from J; junction bases left unmatched: 0. CDR1 and CDR2 from the germline V gene are GTSNPN and SVGIG (reference sequence). The CDR3 consists of 14 residues. CDR3 nucleotides: TGTGCCTGGAGTGCTAGCGGGAGCTCCTACGAGCAGTACTTC. It is translated as CAWSASGSSYEQYF.

The chain combines TRBV30 with TRBJ1-2, with TRBD1 as a possible D gene (6 bases). CDR1 and CDR2 from the germline V gene are GTSNPN and SVGIG (reference sequence). The V end was cut by 0 bases, the J end by 6 bases, with 17 bases between. This CDR3 contains 15 residues. DNA for the CDR3: TGTGCCTGGAGTGTTTTTCCAGGCAGGGGAGATGGCTACACCTTC. Amino acids: CAWSVFPGRGDGYTF.

Points on this clone: A junction boundary mismatches the germline segment, possibly from a read error. J is TRBJ2-3 and V is TRBV5-8; no clear D. The germline V gene encodes CDR1 SGHTS and CDR2 YDEGEE. This CDR3 is built from 11 residues. This CDR3 reads CASSPNYVPNF. CDR3 nucleotide sequence: TGTGCCAGCAGCCCCAATTACGTGCCTAATTTT.

CDR3 amino acids: CAWSVKGWTGRYEQYF. As DNA, the CDR3 is TGTGCCTGGAGTGTAAAGGGTTGGACAGGGAGGTACGAGCAGTACTTC. This sequence joins TRBV30 and TRBJ2-7; 8 nucleotides line up with TRBD1. Looked up from germline, CDR1 is GTSNPN and CDR2 is SVGIG (reference sequence). The CDR3 sequence is 16 residues long. After removal of 0 bases from V and 4 bases from J, the junction contained 11 bases not matched to a gene.

The chain joins TRBV5-1 to TRBJ2-3; maybe TRBD1 (5 bases). CDR3 length: 14 residues. Trimming left V 4 bases short and J 0 bases short, with 9 bases between. Germline loops: CDR1 SGHRS, CDR2 YFSETQ. CDR3 protein: CASSRQTSTDTQYF. The CDR3 nucleotides read TGCGCCAGCAGCCGACAGACCAGCACAGATACGCAGTATTTT.

The chain uses TRBV2 and TRBJ1-5; TRBD1 agrees at 9 bases. The CDR3 is 15 residues long. CDR1 and CDR2 (germline): SNHLY, FYNNEI. The J segment lost 3 bases and the V segment lost 4 bases, leaving 4 bases of the junction unmatched. In nucleotides, the CDR3 is TGTGCCAGCAGTGGGCGGACAGGGGCCAATCAGCCCCAGCATTTT. Its protein is CASSGRTGANQPQHF.

The chain uses TRBV15 and TRBJ2-1; 9 bases match TRBD2. The CDR3 consists of 15 residues. Germline V gene lookup returns CDR1 LNHNV and CDR2 YYDKDF (reference sequence). The junction had 7 bases not matched to a gene; V was cut back by 1 base and J by 9 bases. CDR3 sequence reads: CATSRAGGGASEQFF. In DNA form, the CDR3 reads TGTGCCACCAGCAGAGCCGGCGGGGGGGCCTCTGAGCAGTTCTTC.

This clone has only one observation. The rearrangement links TRBV2 to TRBJ2-3; D might be TRBD2 (6 bases). Trimming stripped 11 bases from V and 0 bases from J, with 15 bases between. In germline, CDR1 is SNHLY, CDR2 FYNNEI. The CDR3 runs to 14 residues. The CDR3 protein is CAGRPFVSTDTQYF. The CDR3 DNA reads as TGTGCCGGGAGGCCATTCGTGAGCACAGATACGCAGTATTTT. Full variable domain (missing parts from reference TRBV2 and TRBJ2-3): EPEVTQTPSHQVTQMGQEVILRCVPISNHLYFYWYRQILGQKVEFLVSFYNNEISEKSEIFDDQFSVERPDGSNFTLKIRSTKLEDSAMYFCAGRPFVSTDTQYFGPGTRLTVL.

This clone occurred once. The CDR3 DNA reads TGTGCCACCATGAGGACTAGCCGTATCGATGAGCAGTTCTTC. Translation gives CATMRTSRIDEQFF. This chain uses TRBV6-6 with TRBJ2-1; 8 nucleotides agree with TRBD2. Germline V lookup: CDR1 MNHNY, CDR2 SVGAGI (reference sequence). This CDR3 has 14 amino acids. The trim removed 10 bases at V and 8 bases at J, leaving 13 bases unmatched.

The chain has TRBV30 and TRBJ1-1; D is undetermined. The CDR3 is 12 amino acids. Germline V gene data show CDR1 as GTSNPN and CDR2 as SVGIG (reference sequence). V shed 6 bases and J shed 3 bases, with 11 bases lying between them. The CDR3 DNA sequence: TGTGCCTGCCTCACTCATGACACTGAAGCTTTCTTT. Its translation is CACLTHDTEAFF.

This clone was detected only once. V and J are TRBV6-5 and TRBJ1-1, with D uncertain. Germline-derived CDR1 and CDR2 are MNHEY and SVGAGI. The V end was cut by 6 bases, the J end by 2 bases, with 16 bases between. The length of the CDR3 is 15 residues. The CDR3 bases are TGTGCCAGCAGAGAACGGGAGGACTCCAACACTGAAGCTTTCTTT. It specifies CASREREDSNTEAFF.

CDR3 in DNA: TGTGCCAGCCAGACAGGGTATGGACAGCCCCAGCATTTT. This sequence encodes CASQTGYGQPQHF. The genes are TRBV6-5 and TRBJ1-5; 7 bases agree with TRBD1. V lost 8 bases to trimming and J lost 7 bases; unmatched junction nucleotides: 8. CDR3 length: 13 residues. Germline lookup yields CDR1 MNHEY and CDR2 SVGAGI.

The chain joins TRBV7-2 to TRBJ2-1; D is possibly TRBD2 (6 bases). V lost 4 bases and J 10 bases, leaving 11 bases between the germline ends. This CDR3 is 12 amino acids long. Germline CDR1 SGHTA, CDR2 FQGNSA. The CDR3 DNA reads as TGTGCCAGCAGCTCGACTAGGGGCGAGCAGTTCTTC. Translated, it gives CASSSTRGEQFF.

The V gene is TRBV4-1, the J gene TRBJ1-1; 8 positions match TRBD1. Germline V gene sequence: CDR1 MGHRA, CDR2 YSYEKL. J was trimmed by 11 bases and V by 4 bases; bases with no gene match: 9. The CDR3 has 13 residues. CDR3 DNA: TGCGCCAGCAGCCCCACAGGGGGAATGTTGGCTTTCTTT. Protein sequence: CASSPTGGMLAFF.

The chain has TRBV19 and TRBJ2-6; maybe TRBD1 (6 bases). The CDR3 contains 14 residues. Trimming removed 6 bases from V and 1 base from J, with 7 bases in between. The germline CDR1 and CDR2 sequences are LNHDA and SQIVND (reference sequence). The CDR3 DNA reads as TGTGCCAGTAGAGGGGGATCTGGGGCCAACGTCCTGACTTTC. Amino acids: CASRGGSGANVLTF.

V gene TRBV10-1 combines with J gene TRBJ1-1; unclear D gene. Per the germline V gene, CDR1 is WNHNN and CDR2 is SYGVQD (reference sequence). Trimming removed 0 bases at V and 0 bases at J, with 8 bases between. This CDR3 region has 15 residues. CDR3 region: CASSESGQLNTEAFF. The DNA of the CDR3 is TGCGCCAGCAGTGAGTCGGGCCAGCTGAACACTGAAGCTTTCTTT.

The V gene is TRBV27, the J gene TRBJ2-1; TRBD2 aligns across 14 bases. V was pared by 3 bases and J by 7 bases, with 8 bases of the junction left unmatched. Germline V gene data show CDR1 as MNHEY and CDR2 as SMNVEV (reference sequence). The CDR3 totals 17 residues. This chain's CDR3 is CASSLGTSGRIGNEQFF. CDR3 nucleotides: TGTGCCAGCAGTTTGGGGACTAGCGGGAGAATAGGTAATGAGCAGTTCTTC.

The chain employs TRBV9 and TRBJ2-3, with TRBD2 matching over 10 bases. The CDR3 covers 17 residues. Per the germline V gene, CDR1 is SGDLS and CDR2 is YYNGEE. The V gene end was trimmed by 2 bases and the J gene end by 2 bases; junction bases not matched to a gene: 8. CDR3 sequence: CASSVLAGGSYTDTQYF. CDR3 DNA sequence: TGTGCCAGCAGCGTTTTAGCGGGGGGCTCCTACACAGATACGCAGTATTTT.

The chain carries TRBV30 and TRBJ2-2; unclear D gene. The length of the CDR3 is 13 residues. CDR1 is GTSNPN and CDR2 is SVGIG in the germline V gene (reference sequence). The germline V and J ends were trimmed by 3 bases and 0 bases, with 5 bases remaining between them. The CDR3: CAWSVSNTGELFF. In nucleotides, the CDR3 is TGTGCCTGGAGCGTTTCGAACACCGGGGAGCTGTTTTTT. The variable domain in full, with the rest retrieved from reference TRBV30 and TRBJ2-2, is SQTIHQWPATLVQPVGSPLSLECTVEGTSNPNLYWYRQAAGRGLQLLFYSVGIGQISSEVPQNLSASRPQDRQFILSSKKLLLSDSGFYLCAWSVSNTGELFFGEGSRLTVL.

The rearrangement uses TRBV14 and TRBJ2-7; 7 bases line up with TRBD1. V lost 1 base and J lost 9; bases outside the gene matches: 3. Looked up from germline, CDR1 is SGHDN and CDR2 is FVKESK. This CDR3 contains 12 residues. The CDR3 sequence is CASSQVTGRQYF. The DNA of the CDR3 is TGTGCCAGCAGCCAAGTGACAGGGCGGCAGTACTTC.